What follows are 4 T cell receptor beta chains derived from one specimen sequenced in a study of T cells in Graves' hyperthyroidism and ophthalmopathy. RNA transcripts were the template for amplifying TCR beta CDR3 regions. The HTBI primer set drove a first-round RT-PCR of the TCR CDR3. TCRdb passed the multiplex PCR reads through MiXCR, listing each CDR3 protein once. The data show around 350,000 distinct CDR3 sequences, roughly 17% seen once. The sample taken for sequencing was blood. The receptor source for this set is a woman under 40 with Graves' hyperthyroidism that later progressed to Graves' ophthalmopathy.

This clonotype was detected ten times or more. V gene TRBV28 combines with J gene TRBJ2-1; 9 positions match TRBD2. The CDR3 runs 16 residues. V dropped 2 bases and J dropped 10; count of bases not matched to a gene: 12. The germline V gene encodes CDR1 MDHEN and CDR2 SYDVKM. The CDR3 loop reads CASSLRRGRAVGEQFF. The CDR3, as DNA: TGTGCCAGCAGTTTACGCCGCGGGAGGGCCGTCGGGGAGCAGTTCTTC.

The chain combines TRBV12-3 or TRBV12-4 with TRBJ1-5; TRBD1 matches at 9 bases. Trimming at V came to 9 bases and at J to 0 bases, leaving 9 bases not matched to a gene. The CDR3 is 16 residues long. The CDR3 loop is CASRQGGPYSNQPQHF. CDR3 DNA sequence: TGTGCCAGTCGACAGGGGGGACCCTATAGCAATCAGCCCCAGCATTTT.

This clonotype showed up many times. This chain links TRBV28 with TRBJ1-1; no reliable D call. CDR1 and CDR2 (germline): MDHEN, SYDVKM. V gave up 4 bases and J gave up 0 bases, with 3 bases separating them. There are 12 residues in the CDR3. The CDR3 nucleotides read TGTGCCAGCAGTTGGGTGAACACTGAAGCTTTCTTT. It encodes CASSWVNTEAFF.

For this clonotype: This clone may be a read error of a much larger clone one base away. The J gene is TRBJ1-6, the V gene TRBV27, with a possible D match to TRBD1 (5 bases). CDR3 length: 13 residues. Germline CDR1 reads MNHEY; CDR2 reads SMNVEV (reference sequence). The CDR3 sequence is CACSFVGESPLHF. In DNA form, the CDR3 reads TGTGCCTGCAGTTTCGTAGGGGAATCACCCCTCCACTTT.